This T cell receptor (beta chain) was profiled in a study of cytomegalovirus exposure and HLA in healthy donors. As for the study in general: The roughly 130 validation repertoires used the same platform as the 550 to 700 first-cohort repertoires (as reported by a later analysis).

This clone was observed a handful of times. What it binds is not known. Study-level results: In vitro, a few CMV-associated chains proved specific for CMV antigens. There were 150 to 200 TCR beta chains listed as cytomegalovirus-associated. Using the classifier, cytomegalovirus status was reportedly diagnosed with high specificity and sensitivity.

CDR3 size: 15 residues. The ends lost 3 bases at V and 0 bases at J; junction bases unmatched: 5. CDR1 and CDR2 from the germline V gene are SGHAT and FQNNGV. Profiling relied on immunoSEQ multiplex PCR, and the TCRdb table lists in-frame clones only, not all of them. The data contain about 58,000 clones, roughly 90% of them singletons. The origin of this receptor is a man aged 18-30 years in good health and CMV-seronegative. The source material was PBMCs. V gene TRBV11-2 combines with J gene TRBJ2-7, with TRBD1 identical over 7 bases. The CDR3 DNA reads as TGTGCCAGCAGCTTTGGGACAGATAACTCCTACGAGCAGTACTTC. Translation: CASSFGTDNSYEQYF.